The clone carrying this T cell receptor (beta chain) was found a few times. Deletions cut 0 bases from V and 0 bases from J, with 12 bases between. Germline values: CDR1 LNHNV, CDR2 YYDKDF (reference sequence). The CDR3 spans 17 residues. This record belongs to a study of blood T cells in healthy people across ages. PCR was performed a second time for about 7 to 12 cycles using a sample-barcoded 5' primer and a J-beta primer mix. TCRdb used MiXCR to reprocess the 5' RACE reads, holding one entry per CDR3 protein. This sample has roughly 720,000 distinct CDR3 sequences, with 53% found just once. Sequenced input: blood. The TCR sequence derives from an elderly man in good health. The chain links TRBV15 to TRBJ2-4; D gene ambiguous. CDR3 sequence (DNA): TGTGCCACCAGCAGAGATCGTGTGCCTCTAGCCAAAAACATTCAGTACTTC. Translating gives CATSRDRVPLAKNIQYF. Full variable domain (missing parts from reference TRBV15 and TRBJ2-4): DAMVIQNPRYQVTQFGKPVTLSCSQTLNHNVMYWYQQKSSQAPKLLFHYYDKDFNNEADTPDNFQSRRPNTSFCFLDIRSPGLGDTAMYLCATSRDRVPLAKNIQYFGAGTRLSVL.